This T cell receptor (beta chain) was obtained from a study of cytomegalovirus exposure and HLA in healthy donors. Primers included in the PCR were 60 Vbeta and 13 Jbeta primers. Generated by immunoSEQ multiplex PCR, the TCRdb table keeps only in-frame clones and is missing some. Among approximately 100,000 clones, 79% were seen once, and the ten largest hold less than 5%. V shed 1 base and J shed 15 bases, with 13 bases lying between them. Germline-derived CDR1 and CDR2 are SGHTS and YDEGEE. This CDR3 is 12 amino acids long. The sequence was collected from a man in his forties or fifties in good health and CMV-seropositive. V and J are TRBV5-8 and TRBJ1-4; the D gene is possibly TRBD1 (5 bases). Sequenced input: PBMCs. CDR3 amino acids: CASSLILGQVFF. CDR3 DNA sequence: TGTGCCAGCAGCTTGATACTCGGACAAGTGTTTTTT.